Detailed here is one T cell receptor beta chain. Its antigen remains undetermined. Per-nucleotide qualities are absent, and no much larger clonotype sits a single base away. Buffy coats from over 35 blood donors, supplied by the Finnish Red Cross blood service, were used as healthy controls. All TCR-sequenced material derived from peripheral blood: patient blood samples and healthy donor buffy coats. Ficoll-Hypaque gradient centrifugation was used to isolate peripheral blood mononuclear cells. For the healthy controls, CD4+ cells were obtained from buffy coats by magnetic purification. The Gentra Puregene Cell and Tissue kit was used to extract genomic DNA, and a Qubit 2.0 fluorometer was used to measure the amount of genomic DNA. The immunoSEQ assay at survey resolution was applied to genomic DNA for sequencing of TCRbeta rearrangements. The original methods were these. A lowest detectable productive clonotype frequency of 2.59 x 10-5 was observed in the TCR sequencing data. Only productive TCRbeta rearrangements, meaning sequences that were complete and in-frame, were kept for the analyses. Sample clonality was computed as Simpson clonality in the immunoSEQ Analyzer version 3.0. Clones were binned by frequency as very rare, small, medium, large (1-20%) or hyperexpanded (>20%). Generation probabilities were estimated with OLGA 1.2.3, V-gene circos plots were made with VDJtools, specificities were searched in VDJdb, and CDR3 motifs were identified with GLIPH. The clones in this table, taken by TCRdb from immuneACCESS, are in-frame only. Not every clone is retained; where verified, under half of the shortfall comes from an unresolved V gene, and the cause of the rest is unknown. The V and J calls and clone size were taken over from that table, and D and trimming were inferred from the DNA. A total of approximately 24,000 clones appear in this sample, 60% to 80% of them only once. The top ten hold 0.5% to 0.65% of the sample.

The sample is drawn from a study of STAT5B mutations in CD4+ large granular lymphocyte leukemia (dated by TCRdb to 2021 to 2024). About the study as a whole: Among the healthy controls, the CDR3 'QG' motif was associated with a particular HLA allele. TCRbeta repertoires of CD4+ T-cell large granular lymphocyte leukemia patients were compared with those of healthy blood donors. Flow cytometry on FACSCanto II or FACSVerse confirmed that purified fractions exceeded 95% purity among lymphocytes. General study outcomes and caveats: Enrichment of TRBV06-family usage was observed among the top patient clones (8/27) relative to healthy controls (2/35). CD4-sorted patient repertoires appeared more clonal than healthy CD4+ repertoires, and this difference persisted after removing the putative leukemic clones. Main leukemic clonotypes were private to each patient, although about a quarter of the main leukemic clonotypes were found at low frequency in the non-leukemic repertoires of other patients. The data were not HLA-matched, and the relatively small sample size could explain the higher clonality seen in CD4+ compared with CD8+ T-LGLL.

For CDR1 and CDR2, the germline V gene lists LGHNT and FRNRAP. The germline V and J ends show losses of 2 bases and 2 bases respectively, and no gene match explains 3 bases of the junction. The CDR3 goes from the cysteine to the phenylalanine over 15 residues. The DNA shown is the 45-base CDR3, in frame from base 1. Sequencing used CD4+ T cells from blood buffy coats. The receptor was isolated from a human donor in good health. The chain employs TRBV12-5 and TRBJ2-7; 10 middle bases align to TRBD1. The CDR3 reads CASGLRTGGTYEQYF. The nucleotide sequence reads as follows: TGTGCTAGTGGTTTGAGGACAGGGGGGACCTACGAGCAGTACTTC.